Shown below are 12 T cell receptor beta chains from a single sample sequenced in a study of regulatory T cells in long-lasting Graves disease. The time point here: persistent/refractory GD, antithyroid drugs over 5 years with positive TRAb. With RNA extracted from PBMCs as input, the TCR library was made. According to the study, TCR beta libraries were built with iRepertoire HTBI primers and CDR3-region Arm-PCR. TCRdb independently ran MiXCR on the multiplex PCR reads; one entry per CDR3 protein. The data show roughly 450,000 distinct CDR3 sequences, around 24% seen once. The starting material was peripheral blood mononuclear cells (PBMCs), obtained when the disease was refractory, from a patient treated with antithyroid drugs. Every receptor here comes from a female donor with Graves disease.

J is TRBJ2-7 and V is TRBV6-1; D is possibly TRBD2 (6 bases). Trimming removed 6 bases from V and 5 bases from J, with 20 bases in between. This CDR3 region has 15 residues. Germline-derived CDR1 and CDR2 are MNHNS and SASEGT. CDR3: CASREGTPPRNEQYF. In nucleotides, the CDR3 is TGTGCCAGCAGGGAGGGGACTCCCCCTAGGAACGAGCAGTACTTC.

The table lists this clonotype with a few counts. The V and J genes are TRBV28 and TRBJ1-2, with 9 bases lining up with TRBD1. The CDR3 extends over 16 amino acids. The germline gives CDR1 MDHEN, CDR2 SYDVKM. Trimming at V came to 8 bases and at J to 7 bases, leaving 17 bases not matched to a gene. The CDR3 sequence is CASSRAGTGLFPGYTF. DNA of the CDR3: TGTGCCAGCTCACGAGCCGGGACAGGGTTATTCCCTGGCTACACCTTC.

This chain joins TRBV5-1 and TRBJ2-1; TRBD2 aligns across 14 bases. CDR1 SGHRS and CDR2 YFSETQ come from the germline V gene. The V and J ends lost 4 bases and 5 bases, in that order; junction bases with no gene match: 2. The CDR3 length is 15 residues. CDR3 nucleotide sequence: TGCGCCAGCAGCCCGGGACTAGCGGGAGACAATGAGCAGTTCTTC. Amino acids: CASSPGLAGDNEQFF. Using reference TRBV5-1 and TRBJ2-1 for the parts outside the CDR3, the full variable domain is KAGVTQTPRYLIKTRGQQVTLSCSPISGHRSVSWYQQTPGQGLQFLFEYFSETQRNKGNFPGRFSGRQFSNSRSEMNVSTLELGDSALYLCASSPGLAGDNEQFFGPGTRLTVL.

The sample holds a few counts of this clonotype. V is TRBV30 and J is TRBJ2-5; D perhaps matches TRBD2 (5 bases). V was cut by 7 bases and J by 3 bases, with 12 bases left in between. CDR1 and CDR2 (germline): GTSNPN, SVGIG (reference sequence). The CDR3 is 12 residues long. The CDR3 nucleotides read TGTGCCTACCGGGGTTATGAAGAGACCCAGTACTTC. Translating gives CAYRGYEETQYF. The entire variable domain, with the rest obtained from reference TRBV30 and TRBJ2-5, is as follows: SQTIHQWPATLVQPVGSPLSLECTVEGTSNPNLYWYRQAAGRGLQLLFYSVGIGQISSEVPQNLSASRPQDRQFILSSKKLLLSDSGFYLCAYRGYEETQYFGPGTRLLVL.

The J gene is TRBJ2-3, the V gene TRBV28; tentatively, D is TRBD1 (6 bases). Per the germline V gene, CDR1 is MDHEN and CDR2 is SYDVKM. The CDR3 spans 11 residues. V lost 9 bases and J lost 9, with 13 bases in between. In DNA, the CDR3 is TGTGCCAGTTCAGAAAGGGGGACGCAGTATTTT. Its translation is CASSERGTQYF.

This clonotype was counted many times. The chain uses TRBV2 and TRBJ1-1, with TRBD1 matching 7 bases. Per germline, CDR1 SNHLY and CDR2 FYNNEI. This CDR3 has 14 amino acids. Trimming at V came to 1 base and at J to 5 bases, leaving 4 bases not matched to a gene. CDR3 region: CASSEVGGRTEAFF. CDR3 in DNA: TGTGCCAGCAGTGAAGTAGGGGGCAGGACTGAAGCTTTCTTT.

This clonotype has at least ten counts. The V gene is TRBV15, the J gene TRBJ2-2, with unresolved D. This CDR3 has 17 amino acids. In germline, CDR1 is LNHNV, CDR2 YYDKDF (reference sequence). V lost 0 bases to trimming and J lost 2 bases, with 13 bases between them. The CDR3 spells CATSRDLQRGNTGELFF. DNA for the CDR3: TGTGCCACCAGCAGAGATCTCCAGCGAGGAAACACCGGGGAGCTGTTTTTT.

This clonotype was seen many times. The genes are TRBV3-1 and TRBJ1-2, with D possibly TRBD1 on 5 matching bases. CDR1 LGHDT and CDR2 YNNKEL come from the germline V gene (reference sequence). This CDR3 is built from 12 residues. Trimming took 8 bases from V and 4 from J, leaving 11 bases between them. The CDR3 loop reads CASRRGSYGYTF. The CDR3 DNA reads TGTGCCAGCCGGAGGGGAAGCTATGGCTACACCTTC.

This clonotype was counted many times. J is TRBJ1-4 and V is TRBV11-2; 12 bases map to TRBD1. The CDR3 totals 16 residues. The ends lost 5 bases at V and 7 bases at J; junction bases unmatched: 8. Per germline, CDR1 SGHAT and CDR2 FQNNGV. CDR3: CASSHGTGGFREKLFF. Written as DNA, the CDR3 is TGTGCCAGCAGCCACGGGACAGGGGGCTTTCGTGAAAAACTGTTTTTT.

This clonotype was observed a handful of times. The chain employs TRBV28 and TRBJ2-5, with 8 bases aligning to TRBD2. J was trimmed by 3 bases and V by 1 base; bases with no gene match: 13. The CDR3 loop spans 18 amino acids. Germline V gene sequence: CDR1 MDHEN, CDR2 SYDVKM. The CDR3 sequence: CASSLSPGGPVSKETQYF. CDR3 DNA sequence: TGTGCCAGCAGTTTATCCCCGGGAGGGCCCGTATCCAAAGAGACCCAGTACTTC.

This clonotype was recorded a few times. The CDR3 is CASSLGVPEQFF. In DNA, the CDR3 is TGTGCCAGCAGCTTAGGGGTTCCCGAGCAGTTCTTC. The chain carries TRBV7-2 and TRBJ2-1; D is uncertain. V was shortened by 1 base and J by 10 bases, with 8 bases between the two germline ends. The CDR3 contains 12 residues. Germline-derived CDR1 and CDR2 are SGHTA and FQGNSA.

The chain carries TRBV30 and TRBJ2-7; D not resolved. With 2 bases removed from V and 5 bases from J, the gap between germline ends came to 7 bases. The V gene's germline CDR1 is GTSNPN and CDR2 SVGIG (reference sequence). The CDR3 covers 11 residues. The CDR3 sequence is CAWSIGHEQYF. CDR3 DNA sequence: TGTGCCTGGAGTATAGGGCACGAGCAGTACTTC.